These 26 T cell receptor beta chains were all obtained from the same sample, sequenced in a study of T cells in Graves' hyperthyroidism and ophthalmopathy. The source material, RNA transcripts, was used to amplify TCR beta CDR3 regions. Using the HTBI primer set, a first-round RT-PCR was run on the TCR CDR3. TCRdb reprocessed the multiplex PCR reads via MiXCR and lists one record per CDR3 protein. The repertoire holds around 690,000 distinct CDR3 sequences, with roughly 17% as singletons. The source material was blood. The receptors come from a man aged 45-60 years with Graves' hyperthyroidism.

This clonotype was observed at least ten times. The CDR3 coding sequence is TGTGCCAGCAGTACGACCCTTAGCACAGATACGCAGTATTTT. Translating it yields CASSTTLSTDTQYF. The chain recombines TRBV6-1 with TRBJ2-3; D gene unclear. Trimming left V 5 bases short and J 0 bases short, with 9 bases between. CDR1 and CDR2 (germline): MNHNS, SASEGT. The CDR3 spans 14 residues.

This clonotype was detected a few times. This chain joins TRBV20-1 and TRBJ1-5; D is ambiguous. Per germline, CDR1 DFQATT and CDR2 SNEGSKA (reference sequence). Deletions cut 3 bases from V and 0 bases from J, with 9 bases between. The CDR3 totals 14 residues. The CDR3 DNA reads as TGCAGTGCTAGTGAAGACTCTAGCAATCAGCCCCAGCATTTT. Encoded protein: CSASEDSSNQPQHF.

About this clonotype: It may be a read error: a sequence one base away is much more abundant. The CDR3 spells CASTGNRGTYGYTF. DNA of the CDR3: TGTGCCAGCACGGGAAACAGGGGAACCTATGGCTACACCTTC. The chain combines TRBV27 with TRBJ1-2; 7 bases are shared with TRBD1. This CDR3 has 14 amino acids. V dropped 7 bases and J dropped 4; count of bases not matched to a gene: 9. Per germline, CDR1 MNHEY and CDR2 SMNVEV (reference sequence).

In this sample, this clonotype turned up many times. The chain recombines TRBV28 with TRBJ2-5, with TRBD1 identical over 7 bases. Germline lookup yields CDR1 MDHEN and CDR2 SYDVKM. V dropped 3 bases and J dropped 4; count of bases not matched to a gene: 14. The CDR3 totals 17 residues. CDR3 coding DNA: TGTGCCAGCAGTTTCCCCAAAGGGGGCGTACGAGGAGAGACCCAGTACTTC. Its protein is CASSFPKGGVRGETQYF.

This clonotype has at least ten counts. For the CDR3, the DNA is TGCAGTGCTAGAGAAGGGTATACTGAAGCTTTCTTT. Encoded protein: CSAREGYTEAFF. V and J are TRBV20-1 and TRBJ1-1; D is unresolved. Trimming pared 0 bases from V and 5 bases from J, leaving 7 bases between. Germline assignment: CDR1 DFQATT and CDR2 SNEGSKA (reference sequence). The CDR3 loop spans 12 amino acids.

The gene calls are TRBV29-1 and TRBJ2-7, with D possibly being TRBD2 (5 bases). The CDR3 spans 14 residues. Trimming removed 3 bases at V and 2 bases at J, with 14 bases between. Germline V lookup: CDR1 SQVTM, CDR2 ANQGSEA. The CDR3 nucleotides read TGCAGCGTTGAGATTCCAAGCGGACCCTACGAGCAGTACTTC. Protein product: CSVEIPSGPYEQYF.

This rearrangement joins TRBV28 to TRBJ2-3; 13 bases are shared with TRBD2. CDR3 length: 17 amino acids. From germline, CDR1 is MDHEN and CDR2 SYDVKM. Trimming removed 2 bases from V and 1 base from J; junction bases left unmatched: 3. The CDR3 DNA reads TGTGCCAGCAGTTTACGGACTAGCGGGAGACGCACAGATACGCAGTATTTT. Amino acids: CASSLRTSGRRTDTQYF.

A note on this clonotype: A much larger clone lies one base from this, so it may be a read error. V usage is TRBV2 and J usage is TRBJ2-1, with TRBD2 identical over 9 bases. CDR3 length: 16 amino acids. CDR1 and CDR2 (germline): SNHLY, FYNNEI. The CDR3 sequence: CASSEALAGGRNKQFF. CDR3 bases: TGTGCCAGCAGTGAAGCACTCGCGGGAGGGCGCAATAAGCAGTTCTTC.

The rearrangement links TRBV4-1 to TRBJ1-6; a weak D match, TRBD1 (5 bases). Germline V gene data show CDR1 as MGHRA and CDR2 as YSYEKL. The CDR3 has 18 residues. The germline V and J ends were trimmed by 2 bases and 9 bases, with 23 bases remaining between them. The CDR3 here is CASSQPTLGPDSRSPLHF. In DNA, the CDR3 is TGCGCCAGCAGCCAACCGACGTTGGGGCCAGACAGTCGTTCACCCCTCCACTTT.

This clonotype was seen more than once but under ten times. This chain links TRBV6-1 with TRBJ2-1; 8 nucleotides line up with TRBD1. Looked up from germline, CDR1 is MNHNS and CDR2 is SASEGT. The length of the CDR3 is 15 residues. V lost 4 bases and J lost 8; bases outside the gene matches: 10. CDR3 loop: CASSGRQGLDDEQFF. CDR3 coding DNA: TGTGCCAGCAGTGGTAGACAGGGGTTGGACGATGAGCAGTTCTTC.

This chain joins TRBV5-1 and TRBJ1-1, with D possibly matching TRBD1 (6 bases). CDR3 length: 17 amino acids. V dropped 0 bases and J dropped 5 bases, with 20 bases sitting between them. In germline, CDR1 is SGHRS, CDR2 YFSETQ. CDR3 DNA sequence: TGCGCCAGCAGCTTGGCTAAGGACAGCGTAAGGAAAACTGAAGCTTTCTTT. Its translation: CASSLAKDSVRKTEAFF.

With respect to this clonotype: A much larger clone lies one base from this, so it may be a read error. This chain links TRBV5-1 with TRBJ2-2, with D perhaps TRBD1 (5 bases). Per the germline V gene, CDR1 is SGHRS and CDR2 is YFSETQ. V was cut by 4 bases and J by 0 bases, with 10 bases left in between. There are 15 residues in the CDR3. For the CDR3, the DNA is TGCGCCAGCAGCCCGGCGACAGCGAACACCGGGGAGCTGTTTTTT. Protein: CASSPATANTGELFF.

Regarding this clonotype: A much more abundant neighbour one base away suggests this may be a read error. The chain links TRBV6-1 to TRBJ2-7; tentatively, D is TRBD1 (6 bases). The germline gives CDR1 MNHNS, CDR2 SASEGT. The V end was cut by 1 base, the J end by 0 bases, with 19 bases between. This CDR3 contains 18 residues. The CDR3, as DNA: TGTGCCAGCAGTGAAGGACAGGCACCGACTCCCAGCTCCTACGAGCAGTACTTC. The encoded protein is CASSEGQAPTPSSYEQYF.

The chain recombines TRBV29-1 with TRBJ2-7, with a weak D call TRBD1 (5 bases). The V gene's germline CDR1 is SQVTM and CDR2 ANQGSEA. CDR3 length equals 15 residues. Trimming shortened V by 3 bases and J by 0 bases, and 15 bases separated the two germline ends. CDR3 amino acids: CSVEVPDTGSYEQYF. Written as DNA, the CDR3 is TGCAGCGTTGAGGTCCCGGACACGGGCTCCTACGAGCAGTACTTC.

This clonotype was detected only a few times. The chain employs TRBV20-1 and TRBJ2-1; 10 bases match TRBD2. Germline-derived CDR1 and CDR2 are DFQATT and SNEGSKA (reference sequence). Trimming removed 0 bases from V and 7 bases from J; junction bases left unmatched: 12. The CDR3 extends over 17 amino acids. The CDR3 protein is CSARDLEREGGRNEQFF. DNA for the CDR3: TGCAGTGCTAGAGATCTCGAGCGGGAGGGGGGGAGGAATGAGCAGTTCTTC.

The chain has TRBV20-1 and TRBJ1-5; TRBD1 is a possible D gene (6 bases). The V and J ends lost 4 bases and 0 bases respectively, with 19 bases between them. The germline V gene encodes CDR1 DFQATT and CDR2 SNEGSKA (reference sequence). The CDR3 runs 17 residues. CDR3 amino acids: CSATRGGLGYSNQPQHF. CDR3 nucleotides: TGCAGTGCTACCAGGGGAGGCTTGGGGTATAGCAATCAGCCCCAGCATTTT.

This clonotype was picked up a small number of times. This chain uses TRBV4-1 with TRBJ1-1; possibly TRBD1 for D (5 bases). The CDR3 runs to 14 residues. Germline V lookup: CDR1 MGHRA, CDR2 YSYEKL. V was shortened by 0 bases and J by 11 bases, with 16 bases between the two germline ends. The CDR3 sequence is CASSQDVDSSSAFF. The CDR3 DNA reads as TGCGCCAGCAGCCAAGATGTAGACAGTTCTTCTGCTTTCTTT.

V and J are TRBV29-1 and TRBJ2-2; D gene unclear. The germline V and J ends were trimmed by 1 base and 6 bases, with 9 bases remaining between them. The CDR3 totals 13 residues. CDR1 is SQVTM, CDR2 ANQGSEA, per germline. The CDR3 protein is CSVEGYASGELFF. Here the CDR3 DNA reads TGCAGCGTTGAAGGGTACGCCTCCGGGGAGCTGTTTTTT.

The V gene is TRBV7-3, the J gene TRBJ2-3; 8 bases fit TRBD2. The CDR3 consists of 16 residues. Germline-derived CDR1 and CDR2 are SGHTA and FQGTGA. Germline trimming cut 5 bases from V and 3 bases from J; bases unmatched to any gene: 10. The CDR3 nucleotides are TGTGCCAGCAGCCTCAATGCGGGAGGTACGACAGATACGCAGTATTTT. Translated, it gives CASSLNAGGTTDTQYF.

This rearrangement joins TRBV25-1 to TRBJ2-1, with TRBD1 as a possible D gene (6 bases). Looked up from germline, CDR1 is MGHDK and CDR2 is SYGVNS. The CDR3 runs 14 residues. Deletions cut 4 bases from V and 4 bases from J, with 11 bases between. Here the CDR3 DNA reads TGTGCCAGCAGTGGCCTTGACAGGTACAATGAGCAGTTCTTC. This gives the protein CASSGLDRYNEQFF.

This clonotype turned up a few times. The rearrangement links TRBV7-9 to TRBJ2-1; TRBD2 aligns across 9 bases. Germline V lookup: CDR1 SEHNR, CDR2 FQNEAQ (reference sequence). The CDR3 is made up of 16 amino acids. J gave up 4 bases and V 5 bases, and 9 bases lay outside the gene matches. CDR3 sequence (DNA): TGTGCCAGCAGCGGAAGGGTAGCGGGAGTGTACAATGAGCAGTTCTTC. This codes for CASSGRVAGVYNEQFF.

This clonotype was detected many times. This chain joins TRBV11-2 and TRBJ1-5, with D possibly matching TRBD1 (6 bases). V lost 6 bases, J lost 7 bases, and 13 bases lay in between. Per germline, CDR1 SGHAT and CDR2 FQNNGV. CDR3 length: 13 amino acids. This CDR3 is CASSQGFGQPQHF. CDR3 nucleotides: TGTGCCAGCAGTCAGGGGTTTGGACAGCCCCAGCATTTT.

This clonotype has only a few counts. This chain joins TRBV5-1 and TRBJ1-2, with unresolved D. Per the germline V gene, CDR1 is SGHRS and CDR2 is YFSETQ. The length of the CDR3 is 14 residues. Trimming took off 0 bases at V and 7 bases at J, with 13 bases between the two ends. CDR3 in amino acids: CASSLDRGSIGYTF. DNA of the CDR3: TGCGCCAGCAGCTTGGATCGGGGTTCGATTGGCTACACCTTC.

V and J are TRBV19 and TRBJ2-1; D remains unclear. CDR1 and CDR2 from the germline V gene are LNHDA and SQIVND (reference sequence). Trimming took off 6 bases at V and 0 bases at J, with 15 bases between the two ends. The CDR3 has 16 residues. The CDR3 DNA reads TGTGCCAGTAGCCCCTATAGGGAAAGCTCCTACAATGAGCAGTTCTTC. Translating it yields CASSPYRESSYNEQFF.

This sequence joins TRBV24-1 and TRBJ1-5; D is ambiguous. The germline CDR1 and CDR2 sequences are KGHDR and SFDVKD. This CDR3 is 13 amino acids long. The germline V and J ends were trimmed by 1 base and 4 bases, with 4 bases remaining between them. The CDR3 DNA sequence: TGTGCCACCAGTGATTTTTCAAATCAGCCCCAGCATTTT. Amino acid sequence: CATSDFSNQPQHF.

Ten or more counts support this clonotype. The CDR3 DNA reads as TGTGCCAGCAGCTCATCTCTCACTAGCGGAACCTACGAGCAGTACTTC. The encoded protein is CASSSSLTSGTYEQYF. The chain uses TRBV7-2 and TRBJ2-7, with 8 positions matching TRBD2. The V segment lost 4 bases and the J segment 2 bases; nucleotides outside the gene matches: 10. Germline V gene sequence: CDR1 SGHTA, CDR2 FQGNSA. The CDR3 sequence is 16 residues long.